This T cell receptor (beta chain) appears in the sequencing data of a study of beta chain features in type 1 diabetes. General study results and limits: Among all four CD4+ subsets, Type 1 diabetes patients had TCRB CDR3s that were moderately but significantly shorter.

As for this clone: Its antigen is currently unknown.

This CDR3 contains 16 residues. The V gene's germline CDR1 is KGHSH and CDR2 LQKENI. With 1 base clipped from V and 4 bases from J, the junction kept 6 bases outside the gene matches. Every donor provided one heparinised blood draw, which averaged about 116 mL. The sequenced template was cDNA made from the entire isolated RNA. Sequenced naive, central memory and regulatory T cell samples produced an average of roughly 3.9 million reads. Assay: immunoSEQ multiplex PCR; the TCRdb copy retains only in-frame clones and omits some. The sample lists around 340,000 clones; over 7% were seen once. The receptor's source is a man younger than 40 with type 1 diabetes. The chain combines TRBV18 with TRBJ2-7; 11 bases are a match to TRBD2. Sample: central memory CD4+ T cells from blood. The CDR3 is CASSPRGSGGAYEQYF. The CDR3, as DNA: TGTGCCAGCTCACCACGTGGTAGCGGGGGGGCTTACGAGCAGTACTTC.